A few counts support the clone carrying this T cell receptor (beta chain). As yet, its antigen is unknown. This entry belongs to a study of beta chain features in type 1 diabetes. Study findings and constraints: All four CD4+ subsets of Type 1 diabetes patients contained TCRB CDR3s that were moderately but significantly shorter. Unsettled here was the matter of whether HLA type influences TCRB rearrangement. Healthy donors had naive, central memory and Treg TCRB repertoires that appeared less similar than those seen among patients.

Expressed TCRB transcripts were sequenced because the isolated RNA had all been reverse transcribed beforehand. The method was immunoSEQ multiplex PCR; TCRdb's version includes in-frame clones alone and lacks a portion of them. The repertoire has 150,000 or so clones, roughly 48% of them found once; the top ten carry under 0.45%. Via CD45RO/CCR7/CD25/CD127/CD95/CD27, cells of the CD4+ naive, central memory, regulatory and stem cell-like memory subsets were sorted. V lost 4 bases and J 3 bases, leaving 14 bases between the germline ends. The CDR3 consists of 14 residues. The germline V gene has CDR1 SGDLS and CDR2 YYNGEE.

The receptor comes from a man younger than 35 in good health. Input material: Tregs from blood. The chain uses TRBV9 and TRBJ2-7, with D tentatively TRBD1 (5 bases). The CDR3 here is CASSPHLQDYEQYF. CDR3 bases: TGTGCCAGCAGCCCCCACCTACAGGACTACGAGCAGTACTTC.